This TCR beta chain was recovered during a study of OX40 agonist ivuxolimab in advanced cancers. In the study overall: The costimulatory receptor OX40 (CD134) was targeted by ivuxolimab, a fully human IgG2 agonistic monoclonal antibody. In the dose-escalation cohort, 65% to 90% of patients were male, and the mean age was approximately 55 years, with a range of about 20 to 79. Intravenous ivuxolimab was administered to patients every 2 weeks at six dose levels: 0.01, 0.1, 0.3, 1.5, 3 and 10 mg/kg. Partial responses were achieved by three dose-escalation patients, of whom one had hepatocellular carcinoma and two had cutaneous melanoma. Peripheral TCRbeta sequencing was intended to test whether TCR sequence diversity was altered and clonal T-cell expansion was caused by ivuxolimab. The paper reports the monotherapy dose-escalation portion (N of about 56 patients) of the phase I ivuxolimab trial. Patients were allowed to have had prior anti-PD-1, anti-PD-L1 or anti-CTLA-4 therapy, and more than 35% of the dose-escalation patients had been treated with checkpoint inhibitors. Of the roughly 54 dose-escalation patients, hepatocellular carcinoma was present in around 20, melanoma in approximately 15, renal cell carcinoma in 9 and head and neck cancer in 9. What the work shows at the level of the full study, not this receptor alone: Low levels of normalized T-cell clonal expansion were also seen in some nonresponding patients. The antigen specificity of the peripheral T cells that underwent clonal expansion was not determined. Partial responders in the 0.1-3.0 mg/kg groups had among the lowest normalized peripheral clonal expansion, especially among CD8+ T cells. After ivuxolimab, expanded clones were on average more numerous among CD8+ T cells than among CD4+ T cells. Clonal expansion of both CD4+ and CD8+ blood T cells was observed from baseline to week 6 at doses 0.1 to 3.0 mg/kg.

Taken from the germline V gene, the CDR1 and CDR2 loops are MNHNS and SASEGT. The trim is 5 bases for V and 8 bases for J, with a gap of 9 bases between the germline ends. Counted from cysteine to phenylalanine, this CDR3 has 12 amino acids. Of the read, only the CDR3 DNA is kept; its 36 bases are in frame from base 1. About this clone: Its antigen remains undetermined. No much larger clonotype is one base removed from it; base qualities were not supplied.

Genomic DNA was isolated from the sorted cells so that the TCRbeta CDR3 region could be sequenced. TCRbeta CDR3 regions were sequenced using the immunoSEQ Assay. As stored in TCRdb, this immuneACCESS dataset retains in-frame rearrangements with V and J assigned. A fraction of the clones does not appear; measured against another copy, unresolved V genes explain less than half of the discrepancy, and the remainder lacks a known reason. The table for this sample lists about 8,700 clones; roughly 90% of them were counted only once. The ten top clones hold about 16% of the sample. The trial excluded patients who had a history of autoimmune disease or were on systemic immunosuppression. Peripheral blood for TCR sequencing was collected from all dose cohorts at baseline, on cycle 4 day 1, and on cycle 7 day 1. Samples were obtained from an open-label, multicenter, first-in-human phase I dose-escalation trial of ivuxolimab. Adults with locally advanced or metastatic head and neck squamous cell, hepatocellular, melanoma or renal cell carcinoma were enrolled in the trial. Before TCR sequencing, CD4+ T cells and CD8+ T cells were sorted from peripheral blood as separate populations.

The source was CD4+ or CD8+ T cells sorted from blood, collected in a trial of the OX40 agonist ivuxolimab. This clonotype was sampled from an adult with an advanced solid tumor such as melanoma, head and neck, liver or kidney cancer. The chain links TRBV6-1 with TRBJ2-2, with the D gene tentatively TRBD1 or TRBD2, based on 6 matching bases in each. The DNA sequence reads TGTGCCAGCAGTCCGGGGGCGGGGGAGCTGTTTTTT. Its product reads: CASSPGAGELFF.